The sequence of this TCR beta chain was determined in a study of blood T cell repertoires in COVID-19. The CDR3 contains 13 residues. The V and J ends lost 4 bases and 3 bases respectively, with 9 bases between them. Germline V gene sequence: CDR1 MNHEY, CDR2 SVGAGI. Everyone who took part was 18 to 89 years old, and they came from about two dozen US areas. In the authors' methods: Estimates of nucleated cell counts were drawn from the amplification of reference gene primers. Libraries were prepared by immunoSEQ multiplex PCR; TCRdb keeps only in-frame clonotypes and omits some of them. The V and J calls and the clone size are those of that table, but D and trimming were determined from the DNA. This table holds around 200,000 clones, about 88% found once.

The source is a woman aged 40 to 50 with acute COVID-19. The rearrangement links TRBV6-5 to TRBJ2-5, with unresolved D. Sequencing was carried out using PBMCs or T cells enriched from blood (not recorded which). The CDR3 DNA reads TGTGCCAGCAGTTGGCGGCCGAAAGAGACCCAGTACTTC. Translated: CASSWRPKETQYF.